This record looks at one T cell receptor (beta chain) sequence and its context. What it recognizes is unknown. Germline V gene lookup returns CDR1 MNHEY and CDR2 SVGAGI. With 0 bases removed from V and 4 bases from J, the gap between germline ends came to 19 bases. This CDR3 contains 17 residues. TCRdb reprocessed the 5' RACE reads with MiXCR, giving one entry per CDR3 protein. The table lists around 480,000 distinct CDR3 sequences, 13% to 15% of them singletons. The data originate from a study of identical twins. Broader study findings: The degree of excess twin sharing was weaker in beta out-of-frame sequences. Where out-of-frame alpha sequences were twin-shared, they showed excess low generation probability. Zero-insertion analyses were open to partial confounding by invariant MAIT and iNKT cells.

Separately, the same data were catalogued under a study of yellow fever vaccine responses in identical twins. That work adds: Vaccine-induced T cell responses in twins were reportedly observed to appear partly convergent, partly personalized.

The gene calls are TRBV6-5 and TRBJ2-7; possibly TRBD2 for D (6 bases). Source material: CD4+ T cells sorted from blood. The receptor comes from a woman aged 18-29 years in good health. CDR3 nucleotides: TGTGCCAGCAGTTACTCTGGGGGGACCCCCTCCAAATACGAGCAGTACTTC. Amino acid sequence: CASSYSGGTPSKYEQYF.